One and the same sample provided the 3 T cell receptor beta chains below, sequenced in a study of T cell responses to AZD1222 COVID-19 vaccine. Data came from immunoSEQ multiplex PCR; TCRdb stores just in-frame clones and leaves some out. The profile shows approximately 170,000 clones, around 93% of them singletons. Here the sequenced sample was peripheral blood, taken on day 0 of AZD1222 vaccination. The receptors here all came from an adult in good health.

The gene calls are TRBV30 and TRBJ2-7; D tentatively fits TRBD1 or TRBD2 (6 bases each). The CDR3 covers 12 residues. V shed 3 bases and J shed 7 bases, with 13 bases lying between them. The V gene's germline CDR1 is GTSNPN and CDR2 SVGIG (reference sequence). The CDR3: CAWSDQGREQYF. CDR3 DNA sequence: TGTGCCTGGAGCGACCAGGGGAGGGAGCAGTACTTC. Supplemented by reference TRBV30 and TRBJ2-7, the full variable domain reads SQTIHQWPATLVQPVGSPLSLECTVEGTSNPNLYWYRQAAGRGLQLLFYSVGIGQISSEVPQNLSASRPQDRQFILSSKKLLLSDSGFYLCAWSDQGREQYFGPGTRLTVT.

V usage is TRBV4-2 and J usage is TRBJ2-3; 10 bases are shared with TRBD1. The germline gives CDR1 LGHNA, CDR2 YNFKEQ. The CDR3 length is 17 residues. V gave up 7 bases and J gave up 6 bases; unmatched junction bases: 16. The DNA for the CDR3 is TGTGCCAGCAAATACTACACCGGGACAGGGGCCCTGGATACGCAGTATTTT. Translating it yields CASKYYTGTGALDTQYF.

The chain carries TRBV7-2 and TRBJ2-1, with 9 bases matching TRBD2. CDR1 is SGHTA and CDR2 is FQGNSA in the germline V gene. The CDR3 covers 16 residues. Trimming at V came to 4 bases and at J to 2 bases, leaving 6 bases not matched to a gene. CDR3 sequence reads: CASSWRLADTYNEQFF. The CDR3 bases are TGTGCCAGCAGCTGGCGACTAGCGGACACCTACAATGAGCAGTTCTTC.